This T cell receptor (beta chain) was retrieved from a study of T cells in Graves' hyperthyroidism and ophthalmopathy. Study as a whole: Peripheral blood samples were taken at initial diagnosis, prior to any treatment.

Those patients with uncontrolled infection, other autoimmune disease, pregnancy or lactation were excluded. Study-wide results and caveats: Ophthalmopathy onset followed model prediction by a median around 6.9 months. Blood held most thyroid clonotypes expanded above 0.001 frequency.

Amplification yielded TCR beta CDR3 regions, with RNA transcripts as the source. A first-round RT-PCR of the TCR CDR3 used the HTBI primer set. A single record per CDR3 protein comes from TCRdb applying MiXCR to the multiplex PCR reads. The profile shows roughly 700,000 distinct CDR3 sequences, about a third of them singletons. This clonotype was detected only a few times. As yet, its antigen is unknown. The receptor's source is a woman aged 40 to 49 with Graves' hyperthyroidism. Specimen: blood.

The CDR3: CASSYTFTGPNTEAFF. As DNA, the CDR3 is TGTGCCAGCAGTTACACCTTTACAGGGCCAAACACTGAAGCTTTCTTT. V gene TRBV6-5 combines with J gene TRBJ1-1; possibly TRBD1 for D (6 bases). The CDR3 length is 16 residues. The germline CDR1 and CDR2 sequences are MNHEY and SVGAGI. V was clipped by 2 bases and J by 2 bases, with 15 bases between them.